A single sample is the source of the 23 T cell receptor beta chains below, sequenced in a study of low-dose radiotherapy and immunotherapy resistance in tumors. Covering alpha and beta chains, TRAV- and TRBV-specific primers were used for the first-strand cDNA. TCRs were amplified for roughly 22 PCR cycles with a constant-region primer and V-primer adapter. In TCRdb, the reads were re-called with MiXCR into one record per CDR3 protein. The repertoire holds approximately 18,000 distinct CDR3 sequences, around 72% seen once, with over 9.5% in the top ten. Receptor source: a human donor with advanced metastatic prostate, ovarian, gallbladder or colorectal cancer (not recorded which). This table probably holds off-target reads from a library built for another chain.

The J gene is TRBJ2-3, the V gene TRBV6-2 or TRBV6-3; 7 nucleotides agree with TRBD2. This CDR3 region has 16 residues. Germline-derived CDR1 and CDR2 are MNHEY and SVGEGT. V was pared by 10 bases and J by 0 bases, with 13 bases of the junction left unmatched. In nucleotides, the CDR3 is TGTGCCATCACAGCGGGGCAGCACGGTAGCACAGATACGCAGTATTTT. Translating it yields CAITAGQHGSTDTQYF.

This rearrangement joins TRBV20-1 to TRBJ2-2; TRBD2 aligns across 9 bases. V was clipped by 5 bases and J by 4 bases; unmatched bases: 5. This CDR3 is 14 amino acids long. Germline loops: CDR1 DFQATT, CDR2 SNEGSKA (reference sequence). CDR3 protein: CSAFSGRGTGELFF. The CDR3 region has the DNA TGCAGTGCTTTTAGCGGGAGAGGCACCGGGGAGCTGTTTTTT.

The genes are TRBV19 and TRBJ1-3, with unresolved D. With 2 bases removed from V and 2 bases from J, the gap between germline ends came to 4 bases. Germline V gene lookup returns CDR1 LNHDA and CDR2 SQIVND (reference sequence). The CDR3 length is 13 residues. CDR3 sequence reads: CASSIRAGNTIYF. CDR3 nucleotide sequence: TGTGCCAGTAGTATAAGGGCTGGAAACACCATATATTTT.

This clonotype was seen once. The V and J genes are TRBV12-3 or TRBV12-4 and TRBJ1-1, with 9 bases aligning to TRBD1. The CDR3 contains 13 residues. V shed 5 bases, J shed 2 bases, and the junction held 0 bases outside the gene matches. The CDR3 is CASSTGGNTEAFF. CDR3 DNA: TGTGCCAGCAGTACAGGGGGCAACACTGAAGCTTTCTTT.

The chain combines TRBV6-2 or TRBV6-3 with TRBJ1-1; no clear D. Trimming pared 8 bases from V and 2 bases from J, leaving 15 bases between. The CDR3 is made up of 14 amino acids. Germline CDR1 is MNHEY and CDR2 is SVGEGT. CDR3 residues: CASLEVGKNTEAFF. The CDR3 DNA sequence: TGTGCCAGCCTAGAGGTCGGTAAAAACACTGAAGCTTTCTTT.

This clonotype appeared a single time. The rearrangement uses TRBV6-8 and TRBJ1-2, with D possibly matching TRBD1 (5 bases). Germline CDR1 MNHGY, CDR2 SAAAGT. CDR3 size: 15 residues. This CDR3 is CASESEGPFNYGYTF. Written as DNA, the CDR3 is TGTGCGAGCGAATCTGAGGGACCCTTTAACTATGGCTACACCTTC.

This clonotype appeared a single time. The chain carries TRBV4-1 and TRBJ1-2; tentatively, D is TRBD1 (6 bases). With 0 bases removed from V and 4 bases from J, the gap between germline ends came to 15 bases. Germline V CDR1 and CDR2: MGHRA, YSYEKL. This CDR3 comprises 16 residues. The CDR3 coding sequence is TGCGCCAGCAGCCAAGAGGACAGTCCCAATCTCTATGGCTACACCTTC. It encodes CASSQEDSPNLYGYTF.

The chain joins TRBV18 to TRBJ2-5; no reliable D call. The ends were cut back, 4 bases at V and 5 bases at J, with 11 bases in the middle. Germline V gene data show CDR1 as KGHSH and CDR2 as LQKENI. CDR3 length equals 13 residues. CDR3 nucleotide sequence: TGTGCCAGCTCACGCCGAGAAGGGGAGACCCAGTACTTC. Its protein is CASSRREGETQYF. Full variable domain (missing parts from reference TRBV18 and TRBJ2-5): NAGVMQNPRHLVRRRGQEARLRCSPMKGHSHVYWYRQLPEEGLKFMVYLQKENIIDESGMPKERFSAEFPKEGPSILRIQQVVRGDSAAYFCASSRREGETQYFGPGTRLLVL.

The J gene is TRBJ1-1, the V gene TRBV4-2, with D possibly matching TRBD1 (5 bases). The CDR3 has 16 amino acids. The germline V and J ends were trimmed by 1 base and 5 bases, with 17 bases remaining between them. Germline V gene data show CDR1 as LGHNA and CDR2 as YNFKEQ. The DNA of the CDR3 is TGTGCCAGCAGCCAAGGCGGTGGGGGACCCGGGACTGAAGCTTTCTTT. Residues: CASSQGGGGPGTEAFF.

The chain combines TRBV9 with TRBJ2-3, with D perhaps matching TRBD2 (6 bases). Trimming removed 0 bases at V and 0 bases at J, with 8 bases between. The V gene's germline CDR1 is SGDLS and CDR2 YYNGEE. This CDR3 contains 15 residues. The CDR3 DNA sequence: TGTGCCAGCAGCGTAGGGCTAGCGAGCACAGATACGCAGTATTTT. It translates to CASSVGLASTDTQYF.

This clonotype came up a few times. This rearrangement joins TRBV3-1 to TRBJ2-4; 7 bases map to TRBD1. Germline assignment: CDR1 LGHDT and CDR2 YNNKEL (reference sequence). V lost 4 bases and J lost 6; bases outside the gene matches: 3. The CDR3 runs 13 residues. CDR3 DNA sequence: TGTGCCAGCAGCCTAAGACAGGGAAACATTCAGTACTTC. It encodes CASSLRQGNIQYF. Filled out from reference TRBV3-1 and TRBJ2-4, the complete variable domain reads DTAVSQTPKYLVTQMGNDKSIKCEQNLGHDTMYWYKQDSKKFLKIMFSYNNKELIINETVPNRFSPKSPDKAHLNLHINSLELGDSAVYFCASSLRQGNIQYFGAGTRLSVL.

In its sample, this clonotype was seen once. The chain's CDR3 is CASSDSGNEQFF. Written as DNA, the CDR3 is TGCGCCAGCTCGGACTCGGGGAATGAGCAGTTCTTC. The chain couples TRBV5-1 to TRBJ2-1; D possibly corresponds to TRBD2 (5 bases). The V gene lost 7 bases and the J gene lost 7 bases, with 12 bases spanning the gap. Looked up from germline, CDR1 is SGHRS and CDR2 is YFSETQ. This CDR3 has 12 residues.

The chain is built from TRBV5-4 and TRBJ1-2; TRBD1 agrees at 8 bases. This CDR3 region has 13 residues. The germline V gene has CDR1 SGHNT and CDR2 YYREEE (reference sequence). V shed 3 bases, J shed 6 bases, and the junction held 4 bases outside the gene matches. CDR3 nucleotides: TGTGCCAGCAGCTGGACAGGGAGGAATGGCTACACCTTC. Translated, it gives CASSWTGRNGYTF.

This clonotype was recorded a few times. The chain combines TRBV6-2 or TRBV6-3 with TRBJ2-7, with TRBD2 matching 7 bases. From germline, CDR1 is MNHEY and CDR2 SVGEGT. V was clipped by 0 bases and J by 1 base; unmatched bases: 3. This CDR3 region has 15 residues. CDR3 sequence: CASSYSTSFSYEQYF. The CDR3 region has the DNA TGTGCCAGCAGTTACTCGACTAGCTTTTCCTACGAGCAGTACTTC.

This chain connects TRBV4-2 to TRBJ1-2; D uncertain. The germline V gene encodes CDR1 LGHNA and CDR2 YNFKEQ. Trimming stripped 0 bases from V and 8 bases from J, with 10 bases between. This CDR3 is 13 amino acids long. The CDR3 loop is CASSQESPTGYTF. The CDR3 DNA is TGTGCCAGCAGCCAAGAGAGTCCCACCGGCTACACCTTC.

V gene TRBV5-4 combines with J gene TRBJ2-5; TRBD2 aligns across 10 bases. Germline assignment: CDR1 SGHNT and CDR2 YYREEE (reference sequence). This CDR3 has 14 amino acids. J gave up 5 bases and V 2 bases, and 3 bases lay outside the gene matches. The CDR3 DNA reads as TGTGCCAGCAGCTTAGCTAGCGGGAGTGAGACCCAGTACTTC. Residues: CASSLASGSETQYF.

The rearrangement uses TRBV5-4 and TRBJ2-6; 8 nucleotides line up with TRBD1. Germline V CDR1 and CDR2: SGHNT, YYREEE (reference sequence). The CDR3 is made up of 16 amino acids. With V trimmed by 4 bases and J by 0 bases, 3 bases remained unmatched. The CDR3 DNA is TGTGCCAGCAGCCGGACAGGGATCTCTGGGGCCAACGTCCTGACTTTC. This codes for CASSRTGISGANVLTF.

CDR3 protein: CASRGDSSNYGYTF. The CDR3 nucleotides are TGTGCCAGCAGGGGGGACAGCTCTAACTATGGCTACACCTTC. The V and J genes are TRBV2 and TRBJ1-2, with 7 positions matching TRBD1. The V gene's germline CDR1 is SNHLY and CDR2 FYNNEI. The V gene end was trimmed by 6 bases and the J gene end by 0 bases; junction bases not matched to a gene: 4. The CDR3 consists of 14 residues.

V gene TRBV2 combines with J gene TRBJ2-6, with D unclear. V was clipped by 5 bases and J by 0 bases, with 5 bases between them. From germline, CDR1 is SNHLY and CDR2 FYNNEI. The CDR3 has 14 residues. CDR3 region: CASSQTSGANVLTF. The CDR3 DNA reads TGTGCCAGCAGTCAAACCTCTGGGGCCAACGTCCTGACTTTC.

This chain joins TRBV2 and TRBJ2-1, with D possibly TRBD2 on 6 matching bases. The CDR3 has 14 residues. The germline gives CDR1 SNHLY, CDR2 FYNNEI. Trimming cost V 4 bases and J 6 bases, with 13 bases left between them. CDR3 bases: TGTGCCAGCAGTGGCGGGATGATAGCCAATGAGCAGTTCTTC. Encoded protein: CASSGGMIANEQFF.

J is TRBJ1-2 and V is TRBV4-1, with D possibly matching TRBD1 (5 bases). The germline V and J ends were trimmed by 1 base and 5 bases, with 11 bases remaining between them. CDR1 is MGHRA and CDR2 is YSYEKL in the germline V gene. The CDR3 runs 14 residues. As DNA, the CDR3 is TGCGCCAGCAGCCAAGGGGGCGGAGGATATGGCTACACCTTC. Its translation is CASSQGGGGYGYTF.

This clonotype was seen just once. The genes are TRBV5-4 and TRBJ1-5; D is unresolved. CDR1 and CDR2 (germline): SGHNT, YYREEE (reference sequence). The CDR3 has 15 residues. V was cut by 0 bases and J by 0 bases, with 7 bases left in between. The CDR3 here is CASSLDGSSNQPQHF. The CDR3 bases are TGTGCCAGCAGCTTGGACGGTAGTAGCAATCAGCCCCAGCATTTT.

This chain joins TRBV6-2 or TRBV6-3 and TRBJ2-7; TRBD1 aligns across 7 bases. From germline, CDR1 is MNHEY and CDR2 SVGEGT. The V gene end was trimmed by 2 bases and the J gene end by 2 bases; junction bases not matched to a gene: 9. The CDR3 consists of 16 residues. The CDR3 bases are TGTGCCAGCAGTTACCCACAGGGGCGTCCGGCCTACGAGCAGTACTTC. It translates to CASSYPQGRPAYEQYF.